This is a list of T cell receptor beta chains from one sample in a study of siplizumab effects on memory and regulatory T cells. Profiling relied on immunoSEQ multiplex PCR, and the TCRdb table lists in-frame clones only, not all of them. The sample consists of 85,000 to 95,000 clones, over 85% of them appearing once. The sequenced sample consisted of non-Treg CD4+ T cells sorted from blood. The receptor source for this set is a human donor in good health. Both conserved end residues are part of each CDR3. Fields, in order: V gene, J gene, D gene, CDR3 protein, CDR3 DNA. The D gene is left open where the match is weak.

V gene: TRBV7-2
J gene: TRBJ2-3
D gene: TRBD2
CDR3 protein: CASSARLAGGRYRTDTQYF
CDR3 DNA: TGTGCCAGCAGCGCCCGACTAGCGGGAGGCCGTTATAGAACAGATACGCAGTATTTT

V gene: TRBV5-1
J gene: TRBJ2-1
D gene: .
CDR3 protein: CASSLGHRRSYYNEQFF
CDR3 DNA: TGCGCCAGCAGCTTGGGCCATAGGCGTTCCTACTACAATGAGCAGTTCTTC

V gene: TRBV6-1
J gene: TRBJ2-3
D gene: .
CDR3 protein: CASSDMVRGFSNTDTQYF
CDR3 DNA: TGTGCCAGCAGTGATATGGTCCGGGGCTTTTCTAACACAGATACGCAGTATTTT

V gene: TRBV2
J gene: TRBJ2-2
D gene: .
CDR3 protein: CATCQGNTGELFF
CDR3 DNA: TGTGCCACCTGCCAGGGAAACACCGGGGAGCTGTTTTTT

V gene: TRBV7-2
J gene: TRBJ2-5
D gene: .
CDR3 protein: CASSRGQETQYF
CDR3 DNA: TGTGCCAGCAGCAGAGGCCAAGAGACCCAGTACTTC

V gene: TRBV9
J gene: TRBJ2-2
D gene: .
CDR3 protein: CASSVGRTGELFF
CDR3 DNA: TGTGCCAGCAGCGTCGGGCGGACCGGGGAGCTGTTTTTT

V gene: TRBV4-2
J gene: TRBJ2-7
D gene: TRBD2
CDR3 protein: CASSQKRDTYEQYF
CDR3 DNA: TGTGCCAGCAGCCAAAAGCGGGATACCTACGAGCAGTACTTC

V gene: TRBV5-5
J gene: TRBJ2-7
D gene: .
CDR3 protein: CASSLMLPPSHEQYF
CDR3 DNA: TGTGCCAGCAGCTTAATGCTACCACCGTCCCACGAGCAGTACTTC

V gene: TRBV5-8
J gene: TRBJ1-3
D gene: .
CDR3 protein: CASSLKGGTTGNTIYF
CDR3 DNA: TGTGCCAGCAGCTTGAAAGGGGGAACTACTGGAAACACCATATATTTT

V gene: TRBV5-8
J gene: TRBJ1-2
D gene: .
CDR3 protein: CASSVTGQNYGYTF
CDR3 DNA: TGTGCCAGCAGCGTGACCGGACAGAATTATGGCTACACCTTC

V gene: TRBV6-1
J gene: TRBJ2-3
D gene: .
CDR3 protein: CASSGPFGGTGQDTQYF
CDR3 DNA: TGTGCCAGCAGTGGACCCTTTGGAGGGACGGGCCAAGATACGCAGTATTTT

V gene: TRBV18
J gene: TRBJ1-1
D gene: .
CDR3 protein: CASSPLGIANTEAFF
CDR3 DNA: TGTGCCAGCTCACCACTTGGGATAGCGAACACTGAAGCTTTCTTT

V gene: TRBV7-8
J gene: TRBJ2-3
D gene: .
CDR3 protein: CASSLAFTSRDTQYF
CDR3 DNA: TGTGCCAGCAGCTTAGCATTCACTAGCCGAGATACGCAGTATTTT

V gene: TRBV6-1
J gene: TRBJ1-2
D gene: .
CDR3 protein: CASSEAGVLAYGYTF
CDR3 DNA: TGTGCCAGCAGTGAAGCCGGGGTCTTGGCCTATGGCTACACCTTC

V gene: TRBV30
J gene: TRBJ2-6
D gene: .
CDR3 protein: CAWRTGPGANVLTF
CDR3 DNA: TGTGCCTGGAGAACGGGACCTGGGGCCAACGTCCTGACTTTC